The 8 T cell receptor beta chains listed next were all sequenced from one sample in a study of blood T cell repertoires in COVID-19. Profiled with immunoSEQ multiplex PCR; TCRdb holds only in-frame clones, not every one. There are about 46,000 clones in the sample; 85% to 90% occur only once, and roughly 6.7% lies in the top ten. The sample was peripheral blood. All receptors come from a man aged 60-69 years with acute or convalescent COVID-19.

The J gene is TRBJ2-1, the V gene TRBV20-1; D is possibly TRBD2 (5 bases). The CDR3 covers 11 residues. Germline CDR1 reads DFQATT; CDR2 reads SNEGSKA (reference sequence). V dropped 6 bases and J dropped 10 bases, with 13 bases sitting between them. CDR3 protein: CSAVGISEQFF. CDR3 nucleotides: TGCAGTGCCGTCGGGATCTCCGAGCAGTTCTTC.

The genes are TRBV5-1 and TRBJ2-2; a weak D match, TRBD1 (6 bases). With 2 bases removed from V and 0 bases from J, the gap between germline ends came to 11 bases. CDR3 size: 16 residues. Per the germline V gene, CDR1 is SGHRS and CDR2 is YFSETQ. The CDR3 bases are TGCGCCAGCAGCTTTAGACAGGTTGCGAACACCGGGGAGCTGTTTTTT. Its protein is CASSFRQVANTGELFF.

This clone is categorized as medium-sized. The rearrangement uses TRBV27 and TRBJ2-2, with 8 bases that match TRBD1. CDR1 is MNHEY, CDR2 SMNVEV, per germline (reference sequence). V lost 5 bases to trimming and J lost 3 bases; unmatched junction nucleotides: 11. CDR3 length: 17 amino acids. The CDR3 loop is CASSAKTGDIDTGELFF. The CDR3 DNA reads TGTGCCAGCAGTGCGAAGACAGGGGATATAGACACCGGGGAGCTGTTTTTT.

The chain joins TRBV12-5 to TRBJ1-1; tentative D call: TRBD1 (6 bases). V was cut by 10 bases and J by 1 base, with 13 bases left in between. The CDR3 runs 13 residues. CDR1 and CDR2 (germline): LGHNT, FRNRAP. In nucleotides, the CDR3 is TGTGCTAATCAGGGGCGGACGAACACTGAAGCTTTCTTT. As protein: CANQGRTNTEAFF.

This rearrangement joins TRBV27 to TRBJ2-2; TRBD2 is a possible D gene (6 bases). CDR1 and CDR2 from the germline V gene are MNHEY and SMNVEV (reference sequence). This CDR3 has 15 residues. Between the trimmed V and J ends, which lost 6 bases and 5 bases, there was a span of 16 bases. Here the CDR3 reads CASSPPSVNTGELFF. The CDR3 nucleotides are TGTGCCAGCAGCCCCCCTAGCGTTAATACCGGGGAGCTGTTTTTT.

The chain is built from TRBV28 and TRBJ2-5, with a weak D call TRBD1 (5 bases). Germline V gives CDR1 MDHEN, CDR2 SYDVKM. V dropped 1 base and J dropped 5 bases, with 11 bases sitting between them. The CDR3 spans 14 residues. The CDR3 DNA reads TGTGCCAGCAGTTTATTCGTACAGGAGGAGACCCAGTACTTC. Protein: CASSLFVQEETQYF.

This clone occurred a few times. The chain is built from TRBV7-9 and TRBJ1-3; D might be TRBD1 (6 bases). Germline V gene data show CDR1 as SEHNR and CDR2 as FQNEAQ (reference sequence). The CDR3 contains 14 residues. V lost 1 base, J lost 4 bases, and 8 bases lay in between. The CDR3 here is CASSLGQEGNTIYF. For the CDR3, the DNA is TGTGCCAGCAGCTTAGGACAGGAGGGAAACACCATATATTTT.

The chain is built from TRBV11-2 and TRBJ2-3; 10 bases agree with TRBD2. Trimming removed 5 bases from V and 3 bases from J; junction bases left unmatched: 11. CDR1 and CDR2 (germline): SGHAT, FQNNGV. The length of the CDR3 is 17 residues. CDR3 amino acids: CASSPWRAGGPTDTQYF. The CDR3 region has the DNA TGTGCCAGCAGCCCCTGGAGAGCGGGAGGGCCAACAGATACGCAGTATTTT.